The rows below give T cell receptor beta chains drawn from one sample of a study of PD-1 blockade in classical Hodgkin lymphoma. The data were produced by immunoSEQ multiplex PCR, yet TCRdb's version contains in-frame clones alone and is incomplete. The sample lists around 17,000 clones; around four fifths were seen once. Sequencing used peripheral blood mononuclear cells (PBMCs). The origin of the receptors is a human donor with classical Hodgkin lymphoma. Both conserved end residues are part of each CDR3. The D gene is left open where the match is weak. Clone size is not always given. Where it is, it says once, few, many or a class for expanded clones.

TRBV29-1	TRBJ2-2	NA	TRBD2	TGCAGCATTGAAGGATGGGGGACTAGCGGGAGGAGAGGAGACACCGGGGAGCTGTTTTTT	CSIEGWGTSGRRGDTGELFF
TRBV27	TRBJ2-1	NA	TRBD2	TGTGCCAGCAGTTTTCTAGCGGGGAACAATGAGCAGTTCTTC	CASSFLAGNNEQFF
TRBV6-6	TRBJ2-7	NA	NA	TGTGCCAGCAGACCCGGGGTCTCAGGGTACGAGCAGTACTTC	CASRPGVSGYEQYF
TRBV28	TRBJ2-1	NA	TRBD2	TGTGCCAGCAGTTCCACTAGCGGGAAGCCACAAGACTCCTACAATGAGCAGTTCTTC	CASSSTSGKPQDSYNEQFF
TRBV7-3	TRBJ1-1	NA	TRBD1	TGTGCCAGCAGCTTGGGACAGGGGAACACTGAAGCTTTCTTT	CASSLGQGNTEAFF
TRBV29-1	TRBJ2-3	NA	NA	TGCAGCGTCCCCGGCAGGGGATTTGGCACAGATACGCAGTATTTT	CSVPGRGFGTDTQYF
TRBV6-1	TRBJ2-6	NA	NA	TGTGCCAGCAGAGAACAGGTTTACTCTGGGGCCAACGTCCTGACTTTC	CASREQVYSGANVLTF
TRBV2	TRBJ2-5	NA	NA	TGTGCCAGCAGTGAATACGCAGGGGCGCAGACCCAGTACTTC	CASSEYAGAQTQYF
TRBV6-5	TRBJ1-1	NA	NA	TGTGCCAGCAGTTACCCAGGGTACACTGAAGCTTTCTTT	CASSYPGYTEAFF
TRBV7-7	TRBJ1-1	NA	NA	TGTGCCAGCAGCCCCATGCGGCCAAGCCCAGAGAACACTGAAGCTTTCTTT	CASSPMRPSPENTEAFF
TRBV6-5	TRBJ1-1	NA	NA	TGTGCCAGCAGTAAGGTCGGCAGGGTGGTCACTGAAGCTTTCTTT	CASSKVGRVVTEAFF
TRBV7-3	TRBJ1-2	NA	TRBD1	TGTGCCAGCAGCCCAAAAGCGGGACAGTCTGGAGGCTACACCTTC	CASSPKAGQSGGYTF
TRBV7-7	TRBJ2-5	NA	NA	TGTGCTAGCAGCTTAAGCGTGTCGAGAGAGACCCAGTACTTC	CASSLSVSRETQYF
TRBV9	TRBJ2-7	NA	NA	TGTGCCAGCAGCGTAGGGGGCGGGCTCTCGGTGGAGCAGTACTTC	CASSVGGGLSVEQYF
TRBV19	TRBJ1-2	NA	NA	TGTGCCAGTAGGTCTAACTATGGCTACACCTTC	CASRSNYGYTF
TRBV28	TRBJ2-3	NA	NA	TGTGCCGGCAGTCTCGGGGCTAGAGGCACAGATACGCAGTATTTT	CAGSLGARGTDTQYF
TRBV29-1	TRBJ1-5	NA	NA	TGCAGCGTTCCCACAGATCAGCCCCAGCATTTT	CSVPTDQPQHF
TRBV20-1	TRBJ2-1	NA	NA	TGCAGTGCCAGGTACAATGAGCAGTTCTTC	CSARYNEQFF
TRBV6-5	TRBJ2-7	few	NA	TGTGCCAGCAGTCGGGACTGGACCTACGAGCAGTACTTC	CASSRDWTYEQYF
TRBV14	TRBJ2-7	NA	TRBD2	TGCCAAGTAAGGGAGGGAGAACTGCGCTTC	CQVREGELRF
TRBV16	TRBJ1-2	NA	NA	TGTGCCAGCAGCCCCCCCAGGGCCTGGGGCTATGGCTACACCTTC	CASSPPRAWGYGYTF
TRBV5-5	TRBJ1-1	once	NA	TGTGCCAGCAATCATAGGGGGGCGTTGGACACTGAAGCTTTCTTT	CASNHRGALDTEAFF
TRBV2	TRBJ2-1	NA	TRBD2	TGTGCCAGCAGCCCTCCGGGACTAGCGGGAGGCAATGAGCAGTTCTTC	CASSPPGLAGGNEQFF
TRBV7-2	TRBJ2-3	NA	TRBD2	TGTGCCAGCAGCTTAGCGCTAGCGGGAGGGCCGGGGGACACAGATACGCAGTATTTT	CASSLALAGGPGDTDTQYF
TRBV4-2	TRBJ2-2	medium-sized	TRBD1	TGTGCCAGCAGCCAAGGGACAGGGGACACCGGGGAGCTGTTTTTT	CASSQGTGDTGELFF
TRBV7-9	TRBJ2-6	NA	NA	TGTGCCAGCAGAGGACAGCGCTCTGGGGCCAACGTCCTGACTTTC	CASRGQRSGANVLTF
TRBV5-1	TRBJ2-7	NA	NA	TGCGCCAGCAGCTTTAGGGAACCCCACGAGCAGTACTTC	CASSFREPHEQYF
TRBV4-2	TRBJ2-3	once	TRBD2	TGTGCCAGCAGCCAAGAGAGAGCGGGAGGGCCGACGGGAGATACGCAGTATTTT	CASSQERAGGPTGDTQYF
TRBV7-8	TRBJ1-2	NA	NA	TGTGCCAGCAGCTTACTTCGGGGGACCAACTATGGCTACACCTTC	CASSLLRGTNYGYTF
TRBV28	TRBJ2-3	NA	NA	TGTGCCAGCAGTTTAGTCACAGGGTTGAAAGATACGCAGTATTTT	CASSLVTGLKDTQYF
TRBV19	TRBJ2-1	NA	TRBD2	TGTGCCAGTAGTAGAGGGACTAGCGGGAGATTCGATGAGCAGTTCTTC	CASSRGTSGRFDEQFF